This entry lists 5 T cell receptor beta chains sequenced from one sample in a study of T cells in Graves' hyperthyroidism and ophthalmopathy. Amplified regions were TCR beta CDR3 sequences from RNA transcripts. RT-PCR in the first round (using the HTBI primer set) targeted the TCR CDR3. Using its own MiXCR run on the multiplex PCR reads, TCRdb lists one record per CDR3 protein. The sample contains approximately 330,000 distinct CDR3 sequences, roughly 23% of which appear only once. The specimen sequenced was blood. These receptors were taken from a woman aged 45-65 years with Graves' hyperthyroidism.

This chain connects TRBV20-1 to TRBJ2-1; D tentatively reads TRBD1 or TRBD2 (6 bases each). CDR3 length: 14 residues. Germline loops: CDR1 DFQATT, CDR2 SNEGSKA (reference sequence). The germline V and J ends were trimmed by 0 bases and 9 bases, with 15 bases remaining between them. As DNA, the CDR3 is TGCAGTGCTAGAGATAAGGGGGAGGCTAGTGAGCAGTTCTTC. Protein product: CSARDKGEASEQFF.

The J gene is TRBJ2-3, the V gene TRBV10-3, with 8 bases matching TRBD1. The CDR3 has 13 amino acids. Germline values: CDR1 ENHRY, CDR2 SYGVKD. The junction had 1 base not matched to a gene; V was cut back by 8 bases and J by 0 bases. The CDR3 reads CAIRTGSTDTQYF. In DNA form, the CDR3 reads TGTGCCATCCGGACAGGGAGCACAGATACGCAGTATTTT.

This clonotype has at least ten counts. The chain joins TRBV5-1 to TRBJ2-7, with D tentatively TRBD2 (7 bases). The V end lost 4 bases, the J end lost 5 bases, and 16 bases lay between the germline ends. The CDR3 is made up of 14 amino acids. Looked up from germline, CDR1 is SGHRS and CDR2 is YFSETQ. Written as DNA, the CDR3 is TGCGCCAGCAGCCGTGTGGGGGGGCCCAACGAGCAGTACTTC. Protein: CASSRVGGPNEQYF.

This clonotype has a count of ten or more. The CDR3 region is CSVTTGSSPLHF. The CDR3 bases are TGCAGTGTCACGACAGGGTCCTCACCCCTCCACTTT. V gene TRBV20-1 combines with J gene TRBJ1-6; 7 bases are shared with TRBD1. The length of the CDR3 is 12 residues. The germline gives CDR1 DFQATT, CDR2 SNEGSKA (reference sequence). V was pared by 7 bases and J by 10 bases, with 7 bases of the junction left unmatched.

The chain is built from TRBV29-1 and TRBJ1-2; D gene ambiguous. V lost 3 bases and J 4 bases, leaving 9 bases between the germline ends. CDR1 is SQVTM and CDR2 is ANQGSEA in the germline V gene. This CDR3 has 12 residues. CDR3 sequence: CSVDLGFYGYTF. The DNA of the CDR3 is TGCAGCGTTGATCTCGGTTTCTATGGCTACACCTTC.